The 20 T cell receptor beta chains listed next were all sequenced from one sample in a study of cytomegalovirus exposure and HLA in healthy donors. The PCR contained 60 Vbeta and 13 Jbeta primers. Profiling relied on immunoSEQ multiplex PCR, and the TCRdb table lists in-frame clones only, not all of them. The sample contains 64,000 or so clones, 70% of which appear only once. Sequenced: PBMCs. All receptors derive from a woman aged 45 to 65 in good health and CMV-seropositive.

This clone was counted between two and nine times. This chain connects TRBV4-3 to TRBJ2-7; 7 nucleotides align to TRBD1. Germline V gene data show CDR1 as LGHNA and CDR2 as YSLEER. V lost 3 bases and J lost 3; bases outside the gene matches: 8. CDR3 length: 15 amino acids. CDR3 nucleotides: TGCGCCAGCAGCCAGAGTCCGGGACAGAACTACGAGCAGTACTTC. Translated: CASSQSPGQNYEQYF.

The V and J genes are TRBV27 and TRBJ1-1, with D tentatively TRBD1 (5 bases). Germline CDR1 is MNHEY and CDR2 is SMNVEV (reference sequence). The CDR3 has 14 amino acids. Between the trimmed V and J ends, which lost 6 bases and 1 base, there was a span of 12 bases. The CDR3 spells CASSPFGANTEAFF. CDR3 DNA sequence: TGTGCCAGCAGCCCCTTTGGGGCGAACACTGAAGCTTTCTTT.

The CDR3 loop reads CASIRDRGQGYTF. The CDR3 nucleotides are TGTGCCAGCATCCGGGACAGGGGGCAAGGCTACACCTTC. V is TRBV2 and J is TRBJ1-2; 12 bases fit TRBD1. With 7 bases clipped from V and 8 bases from J, the junction kept 5 bases outside the gene matches. This CDR3 spans 13 amino acids. CDR1 and CDR2 (germline): SNHLY, FYNNEI.

The CDR3 loop reads CASSARPGEVGSGNTIYF. The CDR3 DNA reads TGTGCCAGCAGCGCCCGACCGGGGGAGGTGGGCTCTGGAAACACCATATATTTT. The chain links TRBV9 to TRBJ1-3, with TRBD1 as a possible D gene (5 bases). CDR1 and CDR2 from the germline V gene are SGDLS and YYNGEE. Trimming took 3 bases from V and 0 from J, leaving 19 bases between them. The CDR3 is 18 residues long.

The V gene is TRBV28, the J gene TRBJ2-1; D uncertain. Trimming removed 5 bases at V and 7 bases at J, with 12 bases between. Looked up from germline, CDR1 is MDHEN and CDR2 is SYDVKM. This CDR3 has 13 residues. This chain's CDR3 is CASSPTPANEQFF. Here the CDR3 DNA reads TGTGCCAGCAGTCCGACACCCGCAAATGAGCAGTTCTTC.

The V and J genes are TRBV9 and TRBJ2-3, with a possible D match to TRBD1 (5 bases). CDR1 SGDLS and CDR2 YYNGEE come from the germline V gene. CDR3 size: 15 residues. Trimming removed 3 bases at V and 6 bases at J, with 17 bases between. CDR3: CASSDRSSFRDTQYF. In nucleotides, the CDR3 is TGTGCCAGCAGCGACAGGTCCTCCTTTAGGGATACGCAGTATTTT.

The J gene is TRBJ1-2, the V gene TRBV2, with unresolved D. Germline CDR1 SNHLY, CDR2 FYNNEI. The CDR3 is 13 residues long. V lost 2 bases, J lost 8 bases, and 12 bases lay in between. CDR3 sequence: CASSERGFEGYTF. CDR3 sequence (DNA): TGTGCCAGCAGTGAACGCGGGTTCGAGGGCTACACCTTC. The full variable domain, its missing parts supplied by reference TRBV2 and TRBJ1-2, is EPEVTQTPSHQVTQMGQEVILRCVPISNHLYFYWYRQILGQKVEFLVSFYNNEISEKSEIFDDQFSVERPDGSNFTLKIRSTKLEDSAMYFCASSERGFEGYTFGSGTRLTVV.

The chain carries TRBV11-3 and TRBJ2-3, with TRBD2 identical over 10 bases. Germline V lookup: CDR1 SGHNT, CDR2 YENEEA. CDR3 size: 18 residues. Trimming at V came to 5 bases and at J to 2 bases, leaving 13 bases not matched to a gene. DNA of the CDR3: TGTGCCAGCAGCATCGGGACTAGCGTTGCCCCTTTCACAGATACGCAGTATTTT. This translates into CASSIGTSVAPFTDTQYF.

This clone was counted at least ten times. The chain is built from TRBV10-3 and TRBJ1-1; TRBD1 might be the D (6 bases). V dropped 10 bases and J dropped 0 bases, with 12 bases sitting between them. Per the germline V gene, CDR1 is ENHRY and CDR2 is SYGVKD. The CDR3 spans 13 residues. For the CDR3, the DNA is TGTGCCACGGCGGGGGCGATGAACACTGAAGCTTTCTTT. Translating it yields CATAGAMNTEAFF.

This chain links TRBV5-1 with TRBJ2-1, with 7 bases that match TRBD1. The J segment lost 3 bases and the V segment lost 0 bases, leaving 6 bases of the junction unmatched. The CDR3 extends over 16 amino acids. Germline V lookup: CDR1 SGHRS, CDR2 YFSETQ. Here the CDR3 DNA reads TGCGCCAGCAGCTTGGAAACAGGGGCTGTCTACAATGAGCAGTTCTTC. Amino acids: CASSLETGAVYNEQFF.

This clone was counted a few times. V is TRBV7-2 and J is TRBJ2-5, with D maybe TRBD2 (5 bases). The V gene's germline CDR1 is SGHTA and CDR2 FQGNSA. V lost 3 bases and J lost 3, with 8 bases in between. The CDR3 contains 13 residues. Here the CDR3 DNA reads TGTGCCAGCAGCTTCGGGGTTAAAGAGACCCAGTACTTC. The encoded protein is CASSFGVKETQYF. The variable domain in full, completed from reference TRBV7-2 and TRBJ2-5, reads GAGVSQSPSNKVTEKGKDVELRCDPISGHTALYWYRQSLGQGLEFLIYFQGNSAPDKSGLPSDRFSAERTGGSVSTLTIQRTQQEDSAVYLCASSFGVKETQYFGPGTRLLVL.

The chain combines TRBV1 with TRBJ1-5; TRBD1, the D gene given by the table, was not confirmed from the DNA. TRBV1 is designated a pseudogene. CDR3 length: 16 amino acids. CDR3 sequence (DNA): TGCACCAGCAGCCAGGCCAGGGGCTTTAGCAATCAGCCCCAGCATTTT. Its protein product is CTSSQARGFSNQPQHF.

The chain employs TRBV5-1 and TRBJ1-1, with a tentative D call TRBD1 (6 bases). Trimming shortened V by 4 bases and J by 5 bases, and 12 bases separated the two germline ends. CDR1 and CDR2 (germline): SGHRS, YFSETQ. The CDR3 length is 13 residues. CDR3 amino acids: CASSEGGGTEAFF. CDR3 bases: TGCGCCAGCAGCGAGGGGGGGGGTACTGAAGCTTTCTTT.

The CDR3 spells CASRVRRTDKETQYF. CDR3 nucleotides: TGTGCCAGCAGAGTACGTAGGACAGATAAAGAGACCCAGTACTTC. The gene calls are TRBV5-4 and TRBJ2-5; tentative D call: TRBD1 (6 bases). CDR1 is SGHNT, CDR2 YYREEE, per germline (reference sequence). Trimming cost V 5 bases and J 3 bases, with 17 bases left between them. The CDR3 totals 15 residues.

This clone has a handful of counts. The genes are TRBV4-3 and TRBJ1-1; 7 nucleotides match TRBD1. The junction had 8 bases not matched to a gene; V was cut back by 0 bases and J by 7 bases. CDR1 LGHNA and CDR2 YSLEER come from the germline V gene. The length of the CDR3 is 15 residues. CDR3 nucleotide sequence: TGCGCCAGCAGCCAAGACTCAACCCGGGACAGTGAAGCTTTCTTT. Amino acids: CASSQDSTRDSEAFF.

The chain links TRBV5-4 to TRBJ1-2; the D gene is possibly TRBD1 (6 bases). This CDR3 comprises 14 residues. Germline loops: CDR1 SGHNT, CDR2 YYREEE (reference sequence). The ends were cut back, 4 bases at V and 4 bases at J, with 14 bases in the middle. The CDR3 sequence: CASSPQTGPYGYTF. In DNA, the CDR3 is TGTGCCAGCAGCCCCCAAACAGGGCCCTATGGCTACACCTTC.

The V call is TRBV5-4, the J call TRBJ2-1; 9 positions agree with TRBD2. The germline CDR1 and CDR2 sequences are SGHNT and YYREEE (reference sequence). The CDR3 consists of 15 residues. Trimming at V came to 4 bases and at J to 9 bases, leaving 11 bases not matched to a gene. CDR3 sequence: CASSPVAGGPSEQFF. The DNA for the CDR3 is TGTGCCAGCAGCCCGGTTGCGGGAGGGCCGAGTGAGCAGTTCTTC. Based on the CDR3 plus reference TRBV5-4 and TRBJ2-1, the full variable domain is ETGVTQSPTHLIKTRGQQVTLRCSSQSGHNTVSWYQQALGQGPQFIFQYYREEENGRGNFPPRFSGLQFPNYSSELNVNALELDDSALYLCASSPVAGGPSEQFFGPGTRLTVL.

CDR3 DNA sequence: TGTGCCAGCAGCTCGCAAAGTGGAGGGTACGGAAACACCATATATTTT. Protein sequence: CASSSQSGGYGNTIYF. The chain joins TRBV5-5 to TRBJ1-3; D remains unclear. The CDR3 is 16 amino acids. Germline-derived CDR1 and CDR2 are SGHKS and YYEKEE (reference sequence). V was shortened by 3 bases and J by 4 bases, with 17 bases between the two germline ends.

V and J are TRBV30 and TRBJ2-3; D is undetermined. CDR1 and CDR2 (germline): GTSNPN, SVGIG (reference sequence). Trimming removed 4 bases from V and 0 bases from J, with 8 bases in between. There are 13 residues in the CDR3. The CDR3 bases are TGTGCCTGGACCCTAGGCAGCACAGATACGCAGTATTTT. Translated, it gives CAWTLGSTDTQYF.

This clone was recorded only once. The chain combines TRBV6-5 with TRBJ1-1; D possibly corresponds to TRBD1 (5 bases). V dropped 6 bases and J dropped 1 base, with 12 bases sitting between them. The CDR3 is 14 amino acids. CDR1 and CDR2 (germline): MNHEY, SVGAGI. The CDR3 spells CASRVGGSNTEAFF. In nucleotides, the CDR3 is TGTGCCAGCAGGGTGGGGGGATCGAACACTGAAGCTTTCTTT.